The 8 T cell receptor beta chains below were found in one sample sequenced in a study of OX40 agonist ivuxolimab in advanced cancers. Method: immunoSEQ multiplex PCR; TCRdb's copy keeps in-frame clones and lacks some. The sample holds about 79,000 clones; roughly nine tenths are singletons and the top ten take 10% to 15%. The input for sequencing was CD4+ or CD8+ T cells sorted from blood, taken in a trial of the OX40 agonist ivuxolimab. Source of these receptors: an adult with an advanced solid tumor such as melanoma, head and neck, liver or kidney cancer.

CDR3: CASSRGGGTDGYTF. CDR3 DNA sequence: TGTGCCAGCAGCCGAGGGGGCGGGACGGATGGCTACACCTTC. The V gene is TRBV5-4, the J gene TRBJ1-2; 7 bases align to TRBD1. The germline V gene encodes CDR1 SGHNT and CDR2 YYREEE (reference sequence). The CDR3 is 14 residues long. With V trimmed by 4 bases and J by 6 bases, 9 bases remained unmatched.

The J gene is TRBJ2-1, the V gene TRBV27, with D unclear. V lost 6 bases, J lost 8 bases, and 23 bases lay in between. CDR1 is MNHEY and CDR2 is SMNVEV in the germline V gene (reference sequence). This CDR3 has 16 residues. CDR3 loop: CASSLVLASTMDEQFF. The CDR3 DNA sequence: TGTGCCAGCAGCCTCGTTTTGGCCTCGACGATGGATGAGCAGTTCTTC.

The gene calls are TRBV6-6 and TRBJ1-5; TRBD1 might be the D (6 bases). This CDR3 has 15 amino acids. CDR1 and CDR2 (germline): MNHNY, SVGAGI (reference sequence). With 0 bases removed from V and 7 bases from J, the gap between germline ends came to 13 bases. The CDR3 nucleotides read TGTGCCAGCAGTTACTCCGCGGGGGCGAGACAGCCCCAGCATTTT. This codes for CASSYSAGARQPQHF.

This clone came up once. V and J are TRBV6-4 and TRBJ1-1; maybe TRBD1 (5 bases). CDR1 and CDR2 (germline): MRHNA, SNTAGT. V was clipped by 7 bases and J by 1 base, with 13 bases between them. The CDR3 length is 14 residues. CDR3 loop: CASKRGAENTEAFF. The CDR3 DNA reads TGTGCCAGCAAAAGGGGTGCGGAGAACACTGAAGCTTTCTTT.

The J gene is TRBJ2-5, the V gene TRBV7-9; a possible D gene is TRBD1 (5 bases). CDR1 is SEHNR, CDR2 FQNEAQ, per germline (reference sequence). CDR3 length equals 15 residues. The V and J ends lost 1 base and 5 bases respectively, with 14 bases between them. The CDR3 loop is CASSLVGPPGETQYF. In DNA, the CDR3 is TGTGCCAGCAGCTTAGTGGGGCCCCCCGGGGAGACCCAGTACTTC.

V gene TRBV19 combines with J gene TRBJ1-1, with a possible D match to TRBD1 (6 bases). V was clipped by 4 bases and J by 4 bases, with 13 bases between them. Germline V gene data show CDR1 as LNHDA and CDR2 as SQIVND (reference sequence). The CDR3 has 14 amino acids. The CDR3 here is CASSRGPVGTEAFF. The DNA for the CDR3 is TGTGCCAGTAGTAGGGGGCCGGTTGGCACTGAAGCTTTCTTT.

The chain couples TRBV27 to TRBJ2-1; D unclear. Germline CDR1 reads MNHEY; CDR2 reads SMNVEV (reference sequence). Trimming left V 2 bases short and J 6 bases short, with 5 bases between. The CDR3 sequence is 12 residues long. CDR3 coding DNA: TGTGCCAGCAGTTTAATGGGCAATGAGCAGTTCTTC. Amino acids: CASSLMGNEQFF.

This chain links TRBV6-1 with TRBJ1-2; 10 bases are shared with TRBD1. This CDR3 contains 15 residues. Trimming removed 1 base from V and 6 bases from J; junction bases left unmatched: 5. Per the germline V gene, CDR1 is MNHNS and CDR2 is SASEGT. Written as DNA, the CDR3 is TGTGCCAGCAGTGAAGGACAGGGGGCGGTGCATGGCTACACCTTC. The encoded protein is CASSEGQGAVHGYTF.